Below are 9 T cell receptor beta chains sequenced from a single sample in a study of blood T cell repertoires in COVID-19. Here immunoSEQ multiplex PCR was the method, and the copy in TCRdb shows in-frame clones only, minus some. Here the sample spans some 160,000 clones, around 86% being singletons. Sequencing used peripheral blood. The source is a man aged 70-80 years who had recovered from COVID-19.

V is TRBV6-5 and J is TRBJ2-5; D not certain. Trimming took off 0 bases at V and 5 bases at J, with 10 bases between the two ends. The CDR3 consists of 14 residues. Per the germline V gene, CDR1 is MNHEY and CDR2 is SVGAGI. In DNA, the CDR3 is TGTGCCAGCAGTTACTCTAGACGGGTCGAGACCCAGTACTTC. This codes for CASSYSRRVETQYF.

The V and J genes are TRBV21-1 and TRBJ1-1; the table assigns TRBD1, which was not confirmed against the DNA. TRBV21-1 is assigned pseudogene status. The CDR3 length is 15 residues. The CDR3 here is CASSKEETGNTEAFF. In DNA form, the CDR3 reads TGTGCCAGCAGCAAAGAAGAGACAGGGAACACTGAAGCTTTCTTT.

This clone appeared a few times. This rearrangement joins TRBV9 to TRBJ1-1; TRBD1 agrees at 9 bases. The V segment lost 0 bases and the J segment 5 bases; nucleotides outside the gene matches: 2. Germline V gene lookup returns CDR1 SGDLS and CDR2 YYNGEE. The CDR3 is 14 residues long. CDR3 sequence reads: CASSVAGTGTEAFF. The DNA for the CDR3 is TGTGCCAGCAGCGTAGCTGGGACAGGGACTGAAGCTTTCTTT.

The V gene is TRBV6-5, the J gene TRBJ1-4; D gene uncertain. The V gene's germline CDR1 is MNHEY and CDR2 SVGAGI. This CDR3 region has 13 residues. V shed 10 bases and J shed 0 bases, with 9 bases lying between them. This CDR3 is CATVTATNEKLFF. CDR3 in DNA: TGTGCCACCGTAACAGCAACTAATGAAAAACTGTTTTTT.

The chain uses TRBV29-1 and TRBJ1-3; no definite D call. The ends were cut back, 7 bases at V and 0 bases at J, with 7 bases in the middle. CDR3 length: 12 amino acids. Per germline, CDR1 SQVTM and CDR2 ANQGSEA. CDR3 sequence (DNA): TGCAGCGCCCAGAACTCTGGAAACACCATATATTTT. Its translation is CSAQNSGNTIYF.

The chain carries TRBV5-6 and TRBJ2-1; 7 nucleotides align to TRBD2. The CDR3 is 13 amino acids. V shed 4 bases, J shed 4 bases, and the junction held 2 bases outside the gene matches. CDR1 SGHDT and CDR2 YYEEEE come from the germline V gene. CDR3 residues: CASSGEGYNEQFF. The CDR3 DNA is TGTGCCAGCAGCGGGGAGGGGTACAATGAGCAGTTCTTC.

The chain couples TRBV6-1 to TRBJ2-2; 9 positions agree with TRBD2. This CDR3 has 14 amino acids. The V gene's germline CDR1 is MNHNS and CDR2 SASEGT. Trimming took 11 bases from V and 4 from J; bases not matched to a gene: 8. In DNA form, the CDR3 reads TGTGCCTCAAGGACTAGCGAGCCCACCGGGGAGCTGTTTTTT. Translated, it gives CASRTSEPTGELFF.

The genes are TRBV7-8 and TRBJ2-6, with D perhaps TRBD1 (6 bases). CDR3 length equals 18 residues. Germline CDR1 is SGHVS and CDR2 is FQNEAQ. The V end was cut by 5 bases, the J end by 0 bases, with 17 bases between. CDR3 loop: CASSLIGTRSSGANVLTF. The CDR3 nucleotides are TGTGCCAGCAGCCTAATAGGGACAAGGAGCTCTGGGGCCAACGTCCTGACTTTC. The full variable domain, completed using reference TRBV7-8 and TRBJ2-6, is GAGVSQSPRYKVAKRGQDVALRCDPISGHVSLFWYQQALGQGPEFLTYFQNEAQLDKSGLPSDRFFAERPEGSVSTLKIQRTQQEDSAVYLCASSLIGTRSSGANVLTFGAGSRLTVL.

This clone has a handful of counts. The chain couples TRBV5-1 to TRBJ2-1; a possible D gene is TRBD2 (6 bases). CDR1 and CDR2 from the germline V gene are SGHRS and YFSETQ. Trimming cost V 0 bases and J 6 bases, with 16 bases left between them. There are 16 residues in the CDR3. CDR3 in DNA: TGCGCCAGCAGCTTGGTCGGGGGAGTAACGGGCAATGAGCAGTTCTTC. Protein product: CASSLVGGVTGNEQFF.